These 10 T cell receptor beta chains originate from one sample sequenced in a study of T cells in Graves' hyperthyroidism and ophthalmopathy. It was RNA transcripts that yielded the amplified TCR beta CDR3 regions. An initial round of RT-PCR targeting the TCR CDR3 relied on the HTBI primer set. TCRdb re-derived calls from the multiplex PCR reads in MiXCR, one entry per CDR3 protein. Among 140,000 or so distinct CDR3 sequences listed, around 21% were seen once. Sequenced sample: blood. These receptors were collected from a woman aged 45-65 years with Graves' hyperthyroidism that later progressed to Graves' ophthalmopathy.

This clonotype was seen ten or more times. V gene TRBV28 combines with J gene TRBJ2-2; D is unclear. Germline-derived CDR1 and CDR2 are MDHEN and SYDVKM. V shed 5 bases and J shed 4 bases, with 8 bases lying between them. This CDR3 comprises 13 residues. The chain's CDR3 is CASSKHGTGELFF. CDR3 DNA: TGTGCCAGCAGTAAGCACGGCACCGGGGAGCTGTTTTTT.

The chain has TRBV27 and TRBJ2-5, with 10 bases identical to TRBD2. The CDR3 has 17 residues. V was pared by 6 bases and J by 3 bases, with 13 bases of the junction left unmatched. Per the germline V gene, CDR1 is MNHEY and CDR2 is SMNVEV (reference sequence). The CDR3 DNA reads TGTGCCAGCAGCCTCGAGAAGCGGGAGGGAGGTAAAGAGACCCAGTACTTC. It yields the protein CASSLEKREGGKETQYF.

In its sample, this clonotype was seen many times. The genes are TRBV20-1 and TRBJ2-1; 10 bases map to TRBD1. Germline V gene sequence: CDR1 DFQATT, CDR2 SNEGSKA (reference sequence). The CDR3 contains 15 residues. The junction had 13 bases not matched to a gene; V was cut back by 6 bases and J by 8 bases. The CDR3 loop reads CSARSRQGAWDEQFF. The CDR3 DNA follows: TGCAGTGCCCGCTCTCGACAGGGGGCGTGGGATGAGCAGTTCTTC.

This clonotype was picked up a small number of times. The V call is TRBV5-1, the J call TRBJ1-6; no clear D gene. The CDR3 sequence is 14 residues long. V gave up 1 base and J gave up 7 bases, with 9 bases separating them. CDR1 is SGHRS and CDR2 is YFSETQ in the germline V gene. The CDR3 DNA reads as TGCGCCAGCAGCTTGTCGGCCGGAAATTCACCCCTCCACTTT. It translates to CASSLSAGNSPLHF. Looking up the rest from reference TRBV5-1 and TRBJ1-6 gives the full variable domain: KAGVTQTPRYLIKTRGQQVTLSCSPISGHRSVSWYQQTPGQGLQFLFEYFSETQRNKGNFPGRFSGRQFSNSRSEMNVSTLELGDSALYLCASSLSAGNSPLHFGNGTRLTVT.

In its sample, this clonotype was seen a few times. CDR3 residues: CAISDGLYNEQFF. In DNA, the CDR3 is TGTGCCATCAGCGACGGGCTTTACAATGAGCAGTTCTTC. The chain uses TRBV10-3 and TRBJ2-1, with D uncertain. Germline V lookup: CDR1 ENHRY, CDR2 SYGVKD. Trimming took 6 bases from V and 4 from J, leaving 10 bases between them. The CDR3 has 13 amino acids.

This clonotype was seen ten or more times. The chain has TRBV18 and TRBJ2-1; 11 nucleotides match TRBD2. This CDR3 is 16 amino acids long. Germline lookup yields CDR1 KGHSH and CDR2 LQKENI. V lost 3 bases and J lost 5; bases outside the gene matches: 6. CDR3 loop: CASSPTLAGANNEQFF. CDR3 DNA: TGTGCCAGCTCACCCACACTAGCGGGAGCTAACAATGAGCAGTTCTTC.

This clonotype came up many times. This chain connects TRBV7-8 to TRBJ2-5; tentatively, D is TRBD1 or TRBD2 (5 bases each). This CDR3 has 16 residues. Trimming shortened V by 5 bases and J by 5 bases, and 21 bases separated the two germline ends. Looked up from germline, CDR1 is SGHVS and CDR2 is FQNEAQ. The DNA for the CDR3 is TGTGCCAGCAGCCTGGGGGTTCACCCCCCAATCGAGACCCAGTACTTC. This sequence encodes CASSLGVHPPIETQYF.

J is TRBJ1-2 and V is TRBV3-1; unclear D gene. CDR1 is LGHDT, CDR2 YNNKEL, per germline (reference sequence). This CDR3 is built from 13 residues. Trimming pared 0 bases from V and 8 bases from J, leaving 10 bases between. The CDR3 DNA follows: TGTGCCAGCAGCCAAGAGGGAGTGGCGGGCTACACCTTC. Its protein is CASSQEGVAGYTF.

In this sample, this clonotype turned up many times. The chain carries TRBV6-1 and TRBJ1-1, with D perhaps matching TRBD1 (5 bases). The CDR3 is 14 residues long. Trimming took 5 bases from V and 1 from J, leaving 11 bases between them. CDR1 and CDR2 (germline): MNHNS, SASEGT. This CDR3 is CASSWDLPNTEAFF. In DNA form, the CDR3 reads TGTGCCAGCAGTTGGGACTTACCGAACACTGAAGCTTTCTTT.

This clonotype was counted between two and nine times. V is TRBV3-1 and J is TRBJ2-7; D unresolved. The CDR3 has 17 amino acids. V lost 4 bases, J lost 3 bases, and 22 bases lay in between. CDR1 is LGHDT and CDR2 is YNNKEL in the germline V gene (reference sequence). The CDR3 sequence is CASSPYESLEGDYEQYF. CDR3 nucleotides: TGTGCCAGCAGCCCCTACGAAAGTCTCGAAGGCGACTACGAGCAGTACTTC.